What follows are 3 T cell receptor beta chains derived from one specimen sequenced in a study of blood T cell repertoires in COVID-19. Assay: immunoSEQ multiplex PCR; the TCRdb copy retains only in-frame clones and omits some. The sample holds some 250,000 clones, approximately 91% seen once. The sample taken for sequencing was PBMCs or T cells enriched from blood (not recorded which). The receptors were gathered from a human donor in a cohort exposed to, infected with or recovered from COVID-19 (not recorded which). The donor label of this sample is uncertain.

This chain uses TRBV7-3 with TRBJ1-1; D is perhaps TRBD1 (6 bases). The CDR3 spans 14 residues. V lost 4 bases, J lost 3 bases, and 12 bases lay in between. The germline V gene has CDR1 SGHTA and CDR2 FQGTGA. CDR3 DNA sequence: TGTGCCAGCAGCTCTCAAGGGGGGGACACTGAAGCTTTCTTT. Its translation: CASSSQGGDTEAFF.

This CDR3 reads CASSTLDRGYTEAFF. The DNA for the CDR3 is TGTGCCAGCAGCACCTTGGACAGGGGATACACTGAAGCTTTCTTT. This chain connects TRBV7-8 to TRBJ1-1; 9 bases line up with TRBD1. From germline, CDR1 is SGHVS and CDR2 FQNEAQ. This CDR3 comprises 15 residues. Germline trimming cut 5 bases from V and 3 bases from J; bases unmatched to any gene: 7.

This clone occurred once. V is TRBV7-9 and J is TRBJ2-5, with TRBD1 identical over 11 bases. The V gene's germline CDR1 is SEHNR and CDR2 FQNEAQ (reference sequence). The trim removed 5 bases at V and 4 bases at J, leaving 6 bases unmatched. The CDR3 has 15 residues. The CDR3 spells CASSNRTGGRETQYF. The DNA for the CDR3 is TGTGCCAGCAGCAATCGGACAGGGGGCCGAGAGACCCAGTACTTC.